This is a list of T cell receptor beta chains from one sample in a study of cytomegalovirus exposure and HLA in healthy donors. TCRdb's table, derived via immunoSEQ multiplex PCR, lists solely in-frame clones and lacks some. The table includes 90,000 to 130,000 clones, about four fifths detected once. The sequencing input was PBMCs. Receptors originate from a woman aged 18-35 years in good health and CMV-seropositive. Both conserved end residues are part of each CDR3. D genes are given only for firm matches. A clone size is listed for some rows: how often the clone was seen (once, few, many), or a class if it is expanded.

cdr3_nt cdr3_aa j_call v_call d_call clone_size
TGCGCCAGCAGCCCGGGACTAGCGGGTGACTCCTACGAGCAGTACTTC CASSPGLAGDSYEQYF TRBJ2-7 TRBV4-1 TRBD2 -
TGTGCCAGCAGCTTAGAGAGTACCTACGAGCAGTACTTC CASSLESTYEQYF TRBJ2-7 TRBV7-6 - few
TGTGCCAGCAGCTTGGGCGGGAGTACCTACGAGCAGTACTTC CASSLGGSTYEQYF TRBJ2-7 TRBV7-9 TRBD2 -
TGTGCTAGTGGTCAACCTAGGGACAGGGGTTACGAGCAGTACTTC CASGQPRDRGYEQYF TRBJ2-7 TRBV12-5 TRBD1 -
TGTGCCAGCAGCCCGGGGACAGGGGGATCCTACGAGCAGTACTTC CASSPGTGGSYEQYF TRBJ2-7 TRBV5-6 TRBD1 few
TGTGCCAGCAGTCAATACCGGGGGGACGGGGAAAAACTGTTTTTT CASSQYRGDGEKLFF TRBJ1-4 TRBV11-2 - -
TGCGCCAGCAGCTTGAGCTTGGTTTACAATGAGCAGTTCTTC CASSLSLVYNEQFF TRBJ2-1 TRBV5-1 - -
TGTGCCAGCAGCGGGCCGGGGACATCCACCGGGGAGCTGTTTTTT CASSGPGTSTGELFF TRBJ2-2 TRBV7-6 - -
TGTGCCAGCAGTTTATCGATGGGGACGGGGGGTTACGAGCAGTACTTC CASSLSMGTGGYEQYF TRBJ2-7 TRBV27 TRBD2 -
TGTGCCAGTAGTATACCCAAGGGGGAAAAACTGTTTTTT CASSIPKGEKLFF TRBJ1-4 TRBV19 - -
TGCGCCAGCAGCTTGGTGGGACAGGGTGTTGAAAAACTGTTTTTT CASSLVGQGVEKLFF TRBJ1-4 TRBV5-1 TRBD1 -
TGTGCCAGCAGCGTAGGCCCAAACAGGGGGGGTGAAGCTTTCTTT CASSVGPNRGGEAFF TRBJ1-1 TRBV9 TRBD1 -
TGTGCCAGCTCAAGGGGACAGGGGCCTTACAATGAGCAGTTCTTC CASSRGQGPYNEQFF TRBJ2-1 TRBV18 TRBD1 -
TGCGCCAGCAGCTTGGAGGGGGCTTCGAACACTGAAGCTTTCTTT CASSLEGASNTEAFF TRBJ1-1 TRBV5-1 TRBD1 -
TGCGCCAGCAGCGCACCGACAGCCGGGGCCAACGTCCTGACTTTC CASSAPTAGANVLTF TRBJ2-6 TRBV4-1 - -
TGTGCCTCGTCCCGGTCTAGCACAGATACGCAGTATTTT CASSRSSTDTQYF TRBJ2-3 TRBV7-3 - -
TGTGCCAGCAGCCGCAAAACTAGCGGGAGGGCCAACGCCGGGGAGCTGTTTTTT CASSRKTSGRANAGELFF TRBJ2-2 TRBV4-2 TRBD2 -
TGCGCCAGCAGCCAAGGGGCGGGAGGATTCTCCTACGAGCAGTACTTC CASSQGAGGFSYEQYF TRBJ2-7 TRBV4-1 TRBD2 -
TGCGCCAGCAGCCGGGGACAGGGTGACAATGAGCAGTTCTTC CASSRGQGDNEQFF TRBJ2-1 TRBV5-1 TRBD1 -
TGTGCCAGCAGCTCGTCCCGGGGGAACACTGAAGCTTTCTTT CASSSSRGNTEAFF TRBJ1-1 TRBV11-2 - -
TGCGCCAGCAGCTTGGCCGGGGGTTTCGACGAGCAGTACTTC CASSLAGGFDEQYF TRBJ2-7 TRBV5-1 - -
TGTGCCAGCAGCTTATACGCGACAGGGTACAATGAGCAGTTCTTC CASSLYATGYNEQFF TRBJ2-1 TRBV11-2 TRBD1 -
TGCAGTGCTAGACTAGGCGATGGCTACACCTTC CSARLGDGYTF TRBJ1-2 TRBV20-1 - -
TGTGCCAGCAGTTTTTTTACTAGCAGCTTGGGAGAGCAGTACTTC CASSFFTSSLGEQYF TRBJ2-7 TRBV27 - -
TGTGCCAGCAGTGAAGAGCTAGCGGGAGGTTACGAGCAGTACTTC CASSEELAGGYEQYF TRBJ2-7 TRBV6-1 TRBD2 -
TGTGCCAGCAGTGGGGCGGGCCAGGGGGCCCTGCAGCCCCAGCATTTT CASSGAGQGALQPQHF TRBJ1-5 TRBV6-1 TRBD1 -
TGCGCCAGCAGCCAAGGCGGCGGGAGCCCCTACAATGAGCAGTTCTTC CASSQGGGSPYNEQFF TRBJ2-1 TRBV4-1 TRBD2 -
TGTGCCAGCAGTGTACAGGGGTTTGAAGCTTTCTTT CASSVQGFEAFF TRBJ1-1 TRBV6-1 TRBD1 once